These T cell receptor beta chains were read from a single sample in a study of CD8 T cells in ankylosing spondylitis. TCRdb fed the 5' RACE reads into MiXCR, producing one record per CDR3 protein. The data show over 150,000 distinct CDR3 sequences, 9.5% to 15% seen once. The sequencing input was blood, either unsorted or a sorted T cell fraction (not recorded which). Source of these receptors: a male donor with ankylosing spondylitis or in good health (not recorded which). The CDR3 runs from the conserved cysteine through the conserved F or W. The D gene is left open where the match is weak. Clone size is given for some rows only: seen once, a few or many times, or a class if the clone is expanded.

D,V,size,J,DNA,CDR3
-,TRBV5-4,-,TRBJ2-5,TGTGCCAGCAGCCATCAGGGACCTGGGGAGACCCAGTACTTC,CASSHQGPGETQYF
-,TRBV11-3,-,TRBJ2-3,TGTGCCAGCAGCTTTGGGGGGCATACGCAGTATTTT,CASSFGGHTQYF
TRBD1,TRBV5-1,few,TRBJ2-7,TGCGCCAGCAGCTTGGAGGGACAGGCACTCTCCTACGAGCAGTACTTC,CASSLEGQALSYEQYF
-,TRBV9,-,TRBJ2-3,TGTGCCAGCAGCGTAAGGACCTCAGGGGGGAAGACAGATACGCAGTATTTT,CASSVRTSGGKTDTQYF
TRBD1,TRBV6-4,few,TRBJ2-1,TGTGCCAGCAGTGCTACAGGGGATCTGGCCAATGAGCAGTTCTTC,CASSATGDLANEQFF
TRBD2,TRBV7-9,few,TRBJ2-3,TGTGCCAGCTCCCCTAGCGGGAGTAAGGCAGATACGCAGTATTTT,CASSPSGSKADTQYF
TRBD1,TRBV20-1,few,TRBJ1-1,TGCAGTGCTAGCAGGGGGGAAAACACTGAAGCTTTCTTT,CSASRGENTEAFF
-,TRBV29-1,few,TRBJ2-7,TGCAGCGTTGTGGGGCAGGGGCTTGGCGAGCAGTACTTC,CSVVGQGLGEQYF
TRBD2,TRBV10-2,few,TRBJ2-5,TGCGCCAGCAGGGGAAAAGGCCCGGGGCTAGCGGGACAAGAGACCCAGTACTTC,CASRGKGPGLAGQETQYF
-,TRBV11-3,few,TRBJ1-2,TGTGCCAGCAGCTCCGAGTCCGCAAACTATGGCTACACCTTC,CASSSESANYGYTF
-,TRBV12-3/TRBV12-4,few,TRBJ2-6,TGTGCCAGCAGTTTAGCCTGGCCTGGGGCCAACGTCCTGACTTTC,CASSLAWPGANVLTF
TRBD2,TRBV20-1,-,TRBJ2-5,TGCAGTGCTAGAGATGGGGGCCATGCGGGAGGGGCTGCAGAGACCCAGTACTTC,CSARDGGHAGGAAETQYF
-,TRBV2,-,TRBJ2-7,TGTGCCAGCAGAGAAGGCGGTTTTCTCTACGAGCAGTACTTC,CASREGGFLYEQYF
-,TRBV9,-,TRBJ2-1,TGTGCCAGCAGCGTAGGTGCCGCCTCCTACAATGAGCAGTTCTTC,CASSVGAASYNEQFF
TRBD1,TRBV20-1,many,TRBJ1-5,TGCAGTGCTAGTCCCGACAGGGGGAGCAATCAGCCCCAGCATTTT,CSASPDRGSNQPQHF
-,TRBV12-3/TRBV12-4,few,TRBJ2-5,TGTGCCAGCAGTTTAGAAGAAACAGGGAGGGAGACCCAGTACTTC,CASSLEETGRETQYF
-,TRBV12-3/TRBV12-4,many,TRBJ1-1,TGTGCCAGCATTTACGGACGGACTGAAGCTTTCTTT,CASIYGRTEAFF
-,TRBV21-1,many,TRBJ2-1,TGTGCCATACTAAGCGATGAGCAGTTCTTC,CAILSDEQFF
-,TRBV10-3,many,TRBJ1-2,TGTGCCATCAGTGAGTCATTGAGTACTAACTATGGCTACACCTTC,CAISESLSTNYGYTF
-,TRBV18,-,TRBJ2-3,TGTGCCAGCTCACCCCCGGGCTCACCTATTAGCACAGATACGCAGTATTTT,CASSPPGSPISTDTQYF
-,TRBV6-1,-,TRBJ1-1,TGTGCCAGCAGTGAGGGAGGGGGCACTGAAGCTTTCTTT,CASSEGGGTEAFF
-,TRBV7-9,few,TRBJ2-7,TGTGCCAGCAGCCCAAGGGGGGGGGATAGCGAGCAGTACTTC,CASSPRGGDSEQYF
-,TRBV4-1,few,TRBJ2-7,TGCGCCAGCAGCCAATCCTTAGCTAACTCCTACGAGCAGTACTTC,CASSQSLANSYEQYF
TRBD1,TRBV4-1,-,TRBJ2-1,TGCGCCAGCAGCCACCAAACAGGGGATGTCGAGGACAATGAGCAGTTCTTC,CASSHQTGDVEDNEQFF
TRBD1,TRBV30,-,TRBJ1-4,TGTGCCTGGAGTGTACTGGGACAGGAAAATGAAAAACTGTTTTTT,CAWSVLGQENEKLFF
-,TRBV4-1,many,TRBJ1-3,TGCGCCAGCAGCCAAGTCGGGGGTACTGGAAACACCATATATTTT,CASSQVGGTGNTIYF